Shown below are 11 T cell receptor beta chains from a single sample sequenced in a study of technical replicates of blood from four donors. Data came from immunoSEQ multiplex PCR; TCRdb stores just in-frame clones and leaves some out. The sample carries 65,000 to 95,000 clones, 94% recorded once. Input material: T cells isolated from PBMCs. The receptors were sampled from a human donor in good health.

The chain recombines TRBV25-1 with TRBJ1-3, with D maybe TRBD1 (5 bases). Trimming shortened V by 6 bases and J by 2 bases, and 8 bases separated the two germline ends. Germline V gene sequence: CDR1 MGHDK, CDR2 SYGVNS. CDR3 size: 13 residues. Here the CDR3 DNA reads TGTGCCAGCAGGTTGGGGCCTGGAAACACCATATATTTT. Encoded protein: CASRLGPGNTIYF.

The rearrangement links TRBV5-1 to TRBJ2-5; TRBD1 aligns across 9 bases. The CDR3 is made up of 14 amino acids. J lost 3 bases, V lost 3 bases, and 3 bases had no gene match. Germline-derived CDR1 and CDR2 are SGHRS and YFSETQ. CDR3 amino acids: CASSSQGAEETQYF. The CDR3 DNA reads as TGCGCCAGCAGCTCACAGGGGGCTGAAGAGACCCAGTACTTC.

The chain links TRBV14 to TRBJ2-5; D is perhaps TRBD1 (6 bases). Germline V CDR1 and CDR2: SGHDN, FVKESK. The CDR3 is 15 residues long. The V and J ends lost 3 bases and 0 bases respectively, with 11 bases between them. CDR3: CASSHGTMYQETQYF. The CDR3 DNA sequence: TGTGCCAGCAGCCACGGGACAATGTACCAAGAGACCCAGTACTTC.

This clone was counted only a few times. CDR3 amino acids: CAWDLNTEAFF. CDR3 sequence (DNA): TGTGCCTGGGATCTAAACACTGAAGCTTTCTTT. J is TRBJ1-1 and V is TRBV30; D gene unclear. V was shortened by 5 bases and J by 2 bases, with 6 bases between the two germline ends. CDR3 length equals 11 residues. Germline-derived CDR1 and CDR2 are GTSNPN and SVGIG (reference sequence).

J is TRBJ2-7 and V is TRBV5-4, with 9 bases lining up with TRBD1. The junction had 0 bases not matched to a gene; V was cut back by 3 bases and J by 5 bases. The CDR3 totals 12 residues. CDR1 and CDR2 from the germline V gene are SGHNT and YYREEE (reference sequence). CDR3 amino acids: CASSWDRDEQYF. The DNA of the CDR3 is TGTGCCAGCAGCTGGGACAGGGACGAGCAGTACTTC.

V and J are TRBV4-1 and TRBJ2-1; TRBD2 might be the D (6 bases). Trimming removed 3 bases at V and 6 bases at J, with 9 bases between. The germline CDR1 and CDR2 sequences are MGHRA and YSYEKL. The CDR3 has 13 amino acids. DNA for the CDR3: TGCGCCAGCAGCCAGGCGGGGACCAATGAGCAGTTCTTC. Residues: CASSQAGTNEQFF.

J is TRBJ2-7 and V is TRBV5-1; D not resolved. V gave up 0 bases and J gave up 7 bases, with 14 bases separating them. This CDR3 is 14 amino acids long. CDR1 SGHRS and CDR2 YFSETQ come from the germline V gene. The CDR3, as DNA: TGCGCCAGCAGCTTGGGTCCCCACAGCAGGGAGCAGTACTTC. This translates into CASSLGPHSREQYF.

This clone was counted once. J is TRBJ1-4 and V is TRBV27; unclear D gene. This CDR3 spans 13 amino acids. V was shortened by 1 base and J by 7 bases, with 7 bases between the two germline ends. Germline CDR1 reads MNHEY; CDR2 reads SMNVEV (reference sequence). CDR3 sequence reads: CASSLFFPEKLFF. In DNA form, the CDR3 reads TGTGCCAGCAGTTTATTCTTTCCTGAAAAACTGTTTTTT.

The rearrangement links TRBV2 to TRBJ2-3, with TRBD1 matching 8 bases. This CDR3 contains 13 residues. Per germline, CDR1 SNHLY and CDR2 FYNNEI. Trimming cost V 7 bases and J 4 bases; bases outside gene matches: 4. DNA for the CDR3: TGTGCCAGCACAGGACAGGGCCCAGATACGCAGTATTTT. Its protein product is CASTGQGPDTQYF. Full variable domain (outside the CDR3, taken from reference TRBV2 and TRBJ2-3): EPEVTQTPSHQVTQMGQEVILRCVPISNHLYFYWYRQILGQKVEFLVSFYNNEISEKSEIFDDQFSVERPDGSNFTLKIRSTKLEDSAMYFCASTGQGPDTQYFGPGTRLTVL.

This sequence joins TRBV19 and TRBJ1-1; unclear D gene. Looked up from germline, CDR1 is LNHDA and CDR2 is SQIVND (reference sequence). This CDR3 region has 10 residues. The ends were cut back, 6 bases at V and 4 bases at J, with 3 bases in the middle. As DNA, the CDR3 is TGTGCCAGTAGGAGCACTGAAGCTTTCTTT. Amino acids: CASRSTEAFF.

The chain combines TRBV5-1 with TRBJ2-2; the match to TRBD2 covers 7 bases. V trimming: 3 bases; J trimming: 8 bases; junction bases outside the gene matches: 7. CDR3 length: 14 amino acids. Germline V gene data show CDR1 as SGHRS and CDR2 as YFSETQ. CDR3 residues: CASSSGTTEGELFF. The DNA for the CDR3 is TGCGCCAGCAGCTCTGGGACTACCGAGGGGGAGCTGTTTTTT.